This T cell receptor beta chain was identified during a study of blood T cell repertoires in COVID-19. Measured with immunoSEQ multiplex PCR; TCRdb has only the in-frame clones, and not every one. This sample carries some 110,000 clones, roughly 84% of them seen once, and the ten largest clones take approximately 3.5%. Recovered status applied to Cohort 3 donors who had two consecutive negative PCRs. It also applied to those with clearance or with symptom resolution. With 6 bases clipped from V and 5 bases from J, the junction kept 4 bases outside the gene matches. This CDR3 region has 14 residues. CDR1 and CDR2 from the germline V gene are MNHEY and SVGAGI.

The receptor was derived from a woman aged 25 to 39 who had recovered from COVID-19. The chain carries TRBV6-5 and TRBJ1-5, with 10 bases lining up with TRBD1. The specimen sequenced was PBMCs or T cells enriched from blood (not recorded which). The CDR3 DNA follows: TGTGCCAGCAGACGGGACAGGGGATATCAGCCCCAGCATTTT. Translating gives CASRRDRGYQPQHF.